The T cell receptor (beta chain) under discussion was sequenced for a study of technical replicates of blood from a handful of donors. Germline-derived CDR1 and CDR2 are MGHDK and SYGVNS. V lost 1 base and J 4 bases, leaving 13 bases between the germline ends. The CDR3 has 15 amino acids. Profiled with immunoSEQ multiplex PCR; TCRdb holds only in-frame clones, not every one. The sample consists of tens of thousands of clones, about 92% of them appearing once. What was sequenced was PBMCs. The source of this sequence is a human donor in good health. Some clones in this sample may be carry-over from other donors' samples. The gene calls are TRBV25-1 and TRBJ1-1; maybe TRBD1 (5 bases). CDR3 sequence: CASSESTGGGTEAFF. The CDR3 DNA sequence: TGTGCCAGCAGTGAATCAACGGGGGGGGGCACTGAAGCTTTCTTT.